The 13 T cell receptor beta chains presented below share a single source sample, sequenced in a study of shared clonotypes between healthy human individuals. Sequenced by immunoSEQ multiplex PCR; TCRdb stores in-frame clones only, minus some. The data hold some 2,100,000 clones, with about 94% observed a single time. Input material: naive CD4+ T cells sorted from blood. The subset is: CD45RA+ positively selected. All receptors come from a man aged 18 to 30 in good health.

CDR3 DNA sequence: TGTGCCAGCAGTCTGGAGCATGGAGCGGGTCAGCCCCAGCATTTT. Translating it yields CASSLEHGAGQPQHF. J is TRBJ1-5 and V is TRBV27; the D is unclear. The length of the CDR3 is 15 residues. V gave up 5 bases and J gave up 6 bases, with 17 bases separating them. Germline-derived CDR1 and CDR2 are MNHEY and SMNVEV (reference sequence).

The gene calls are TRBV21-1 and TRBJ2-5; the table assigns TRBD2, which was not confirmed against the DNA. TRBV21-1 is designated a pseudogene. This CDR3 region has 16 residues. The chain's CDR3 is CASSKTCPRGKGTQYF. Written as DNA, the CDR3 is TGTGCCAGCAGCAAAACGTGCCCCCGGGGGAAGGGGACCCAGTACTTC.

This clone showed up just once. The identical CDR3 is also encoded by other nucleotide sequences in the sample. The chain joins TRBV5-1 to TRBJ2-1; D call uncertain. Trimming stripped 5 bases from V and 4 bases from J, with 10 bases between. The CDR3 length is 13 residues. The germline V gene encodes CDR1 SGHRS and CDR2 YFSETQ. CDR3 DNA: TGCGCCAGCAGTTTGAGGACGTACAATGAGCAGTTCTTC. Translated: CASSLRTYNEQFF.

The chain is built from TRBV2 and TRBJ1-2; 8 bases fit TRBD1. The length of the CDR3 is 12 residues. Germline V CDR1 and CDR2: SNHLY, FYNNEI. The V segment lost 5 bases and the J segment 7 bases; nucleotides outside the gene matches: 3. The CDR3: CASSWTGSGYTF. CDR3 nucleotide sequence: TGTGCCAGCAGTTGGACAGGGAGTGGCTACACCTTC. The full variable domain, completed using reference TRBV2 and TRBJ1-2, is EPEVTQTPSHQVTQMGQEVILRCVPISNHLYFYWYRQILGQKVEFLVSFYNNEISEKSEIFDDQFSVERPDGSNFTLKIRSTKLEDSAMYFCASSWTGSGYTFGSGTRLTVV.

The CDR3 DNA sequence: TGTGCCAGCAGTAGGGGACAGGGGGCCTCACCCCTCCACTTT. Protein sequence: CASSRGQGASPLHF. The genes are TRBV6-5 and TRBJ1-6; 12 bases line up with TRBD1. Germline-derived CDR1 and CDR2 are MNHEY and SVGAGI. Trimming took 5 bases from V and 10 from J; bases not matched to a gene: 3. CDR3 size: 14 residues.

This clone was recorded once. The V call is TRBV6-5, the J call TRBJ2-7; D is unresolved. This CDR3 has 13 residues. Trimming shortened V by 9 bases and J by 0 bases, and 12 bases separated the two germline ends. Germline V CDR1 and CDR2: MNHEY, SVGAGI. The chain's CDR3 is CARVRHFSYEQYF. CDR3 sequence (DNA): TGTGCCAGGGTCCGGCACTTCTCCTACGAGCAGTACTTC.

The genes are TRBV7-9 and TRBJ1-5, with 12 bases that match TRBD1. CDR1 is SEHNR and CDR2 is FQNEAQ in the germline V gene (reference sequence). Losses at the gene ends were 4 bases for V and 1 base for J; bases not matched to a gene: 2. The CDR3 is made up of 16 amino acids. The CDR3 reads CASSSGQGASNQPQHF. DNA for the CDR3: TGTGCCAGCAGCTCGGGACAGGGGGCCAGCAATCAGCCCCAGCATTTT.

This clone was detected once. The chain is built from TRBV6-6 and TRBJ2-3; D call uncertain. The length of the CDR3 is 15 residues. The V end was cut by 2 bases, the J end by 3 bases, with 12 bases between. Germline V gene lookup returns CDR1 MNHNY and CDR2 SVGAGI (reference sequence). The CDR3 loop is CASSYPQASTDTQYF. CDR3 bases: TGTGCCAGCAGTTACCCTCAGGCCAGTACAGATACGCAGTATTTT.

The CDR3 DNA follows: TGTGCCAGCAGTTACGCTGGACTAGCGGGGGGATTCGAGCAGTTCTTC. It is translated as CASSYAGLAGGFEQFF. The gene calls are TRBV6-5 and TRBJ2-1; 14 bases agree with TRBD2. J gave up 10 bases and V 2 bases, and 7 bases lay outside the gene matches. Per germline, CDR1 MNHEY and CDR2 SVGAGI. The CDR3 has 16 residues.

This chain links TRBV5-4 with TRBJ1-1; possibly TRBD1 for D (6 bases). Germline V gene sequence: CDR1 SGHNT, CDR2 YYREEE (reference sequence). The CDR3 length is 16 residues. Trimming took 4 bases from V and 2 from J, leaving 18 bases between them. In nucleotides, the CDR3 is TGTGCCAGCAGCGGGTCCGGGGGGCGAGGTAACACTGAAGCTTTCTTT. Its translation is CASSGSGGRGNTEAFF.

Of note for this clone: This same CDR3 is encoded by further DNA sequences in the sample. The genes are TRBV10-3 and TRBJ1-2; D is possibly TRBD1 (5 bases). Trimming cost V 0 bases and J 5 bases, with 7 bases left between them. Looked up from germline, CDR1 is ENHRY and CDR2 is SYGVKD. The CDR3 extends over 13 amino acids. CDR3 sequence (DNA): TGTGCCATCAGTGAGTCGACAGATTATGGCTACACCTTC. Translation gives CAISESTDYGYTF.

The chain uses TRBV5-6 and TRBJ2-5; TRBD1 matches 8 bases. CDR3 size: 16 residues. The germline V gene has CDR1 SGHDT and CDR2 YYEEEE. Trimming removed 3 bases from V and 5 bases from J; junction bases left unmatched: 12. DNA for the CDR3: TGTGCCAGCAGCTATGGGCGGCAGGGGGCAGGGGAGACCCAGTACTTC. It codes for CASSYGRQGAGETQYF.

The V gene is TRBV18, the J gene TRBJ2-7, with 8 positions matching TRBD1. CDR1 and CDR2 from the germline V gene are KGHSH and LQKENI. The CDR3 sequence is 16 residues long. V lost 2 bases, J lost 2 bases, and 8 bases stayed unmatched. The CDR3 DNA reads TGTGCCAGCTCACCATTTCAGGGGGCGAACACCTACGAGCAGTACTTC. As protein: CASSPFQGANTYEQYF.